This is a list of T cell receptor beta chains from one sample in a study of OX40 agonist ivuxolimab in advanced cancers. Measured with immunoSEQ multiplex PCR; TCRdb has only the in-frame clones, and not every one. The sample includes just under 45,000 clones, 80% seen only once; the top ten take about 4%. The input for sequencing was CD4+ or CD8+ T cells sorted from blood, taken in a trial of the OX40 agonist ivuxolimab. These TCRs come from an adult with an advanced solid tumor such as melanoma, head and neck, liver or kidney cancer. The CDR3 runs from the conserved cysteine through the conserved F or W. The order of the fields is clone size, D gene, V gene, J gene, CDR3 protein, CDR3 DNA. D genes are given only for firm matches. Not all rows give a size; the values are once, few, many and, for expanded clones, a class.

size: few; D: -; V: TRBV5-4; J: TRBJ2-1; CDR3: CASSLDIAGYNEQFF; DNA: TGTGCCAGCAGCTTGGACATCGCGGGATACAATGAGCAGTTCTTC
size: -; D: -; V: TRBV5-1; J: TRBJ2-3; CDR3: CASSPQRLADTQYF; DNA: TGCGCCAGCAGCCCCCAGAGACTAGCAGATACGCAGTATTTT
size: -; D: TRBD1; V: TRBV5-5; J: TRBJ2-7; CDR3: CASSFAGTDYERWYF; DNA: TGTGCCAGCAGCTTCGCCGGGACAGATTACGAGCGCTGGTACTTC
size: -; D: -; V: TRBV19; J: TRBJ1-1; CDR3: CASSIGVLNTEAFF; DNA: TGTGCCAGTAGTATTGGAGTGTTGAACACTGAAGCTTTCTTT
size: -; D: -; V: TRBV4-2; J: TRBJ1-2; CDR3: CASSQGPARGGAGWGYGYTF; DNA: TGTGCCAGCAGCCAAGGACCGGCCCGGGGGGGGGCAGGGTGGGGCTATGGCTACACCTTC
size: -; D: -; V: TRBV29-1; J: TRBJ2-5; CDR3: CSVGRAQETQYF; DNA: TGCAGCGTTGGCAGGGCGCAAGAGACCCAGTACTTC
size: -; D: -; V: TRBV19; J: TRBJ1-5; CDR3: CASSMWQADQPQHF; DNA: TGTGCCAGTAGTATGTGGCAGGCCGATCAGCCCCAGCATTTT
size: -; D: -; V: TRBV30; J: TRBJ2-5; CDR3: CAWSVGEETQYF; DNA: TGTGCCTGGAGTGTAGGCGAAGAGACCCAGTACTTC
size: -; D: -; V: TRBV6-5; J: TRBJ1-5; CDR3: CASSYAGGAGQPQHF; DNA: TGTGCCAGCAGTTATGCAGGCGGGGCAGGTCAGCCCCAGCATTTT
size: -; D: TRBD1; V: TRBV11-3; J: TRBJ2-2; CDR3: CASSGTDTGELFF; DNA: TGTGCCAGCAGCGGGACAGACACCGGGGAGCTGTTTTTT
size: few; D: -; V: TRBV11-2; J: TRBJ1-1; CDR3: CASSLGQGLRAFF; DNA: TGTGCCAGCAGCTTAGGGCAGGGACTGCGGGCTTTCTTT
size: -; D: TRBD1; V: TRBV30; J: TRBJ1-4; CDR3: CAGGTVNEKLFF; DNA: TGTGCCGGGGGGACAGTTAATGAAAAACTGTTTTTT
size: -; D: -; V: TRBV9; J: TRBJ2-1; CDR3: CASSADVGGNEQFF; DNA: TGTGCCAGCAGCGCAGACGTGGGAGGCAATGAGCAGTTCTTC
size: -; D: -; V: TRBV11-2; J: TRBJ2-3; CDR3: CASSEIYQYYGRTDTQYF; DNA: TGTGCCAGCAGCGAGATCTACCAGTATTACGGTCGCACAGATACGCAGTATTTT
size: -; D: TRBD2; V: TRBV19; J: TRBJ2-7; CDR3: CASRRGLAGDEQYF; DNA: TGTGCCAGTAGGAGGGGACTAGCGGGAGACGAGCAGTACTTC
size: -; D: -; V: TRBV5-1; J: TRBJ1-3; CDR3: CASSPRYSGNTIYF; DNA: TGCGCCAGCAGCCCACGTTACTCTGGAAACACCATATATTTT
size: -; D: -; V: TRBV7-8; J: TRBJ1-3; CDR3: CASSLARLSGNTIYF; DNA: TGTGCCAGCAGCTTAGCGCGTCTATCTGGAAACACCATATATTTT
size: -; D: -; V: TRBV7-2; J: TRBJ2-1; CDR3: CASSLRGILNEQFF; DNA: TGTGCCAGCAGCCTCAGGGGAATCCTTAATGAGCAGTTCTTC
size: few; D: -; V: TRBV6-5; J: TRBJ1-6; CDR3: CASSYSERSYGPLHF; DNA: TGTGCCAGCAGTTACTCGGAACGGAGTTATGGACCCCTCCACTTT
size: -; D: -; V: TRBV5-4; J: TRBJ2-3; CDR3: CASSFRGRGTDTQYF; DNA: TGTGCCAGCAGCTTCCGGGGACGGGGCACAGATACGCAGTATTTT
size: -; D: TRBD2; V: TRBV7-3; J: TRBJ2-1; CDR3: CASSPRLAGGHNEQFF; DNA: TGTGCCAGCAGCCCCAGACTAGCGGGAGGTCATAATGAGCAGTTCTTC
size: -; D: -; V: TRBV7-3; J: TRBJ2-2; CDR3: CASSLSGPNTGELFF; DNA: TGTGCCAGCAGCTTATCAGGGCCGAACACCGGGGAGCTGTTTTTT
size: -; D: -; V: TRBV7-3; J: TRBJ2-7; CDR3: CASSFPEQYF; DNA: TGTGCCAGCAGCTTCCCCGAGCAGTACTTC
size: once; D: -; V: TRBV4-3; J: TRBJ2-3; CDR3: CASSQIPALNTQYF; DNA: TGCGCCAGCAGCCAAATTCCGGCGTTGAATACGCAGTATTTT
size: once; D: -; V: TRBV5-1; J: TRBJ2-4; CDR3: CASSDPGRGGIQYF; DNA: TGCGCCAGCAGCGACCCGGGACGGGGCGGCATTCAGTACTTC
size: -; D: -; V: TRBV5-6; J: TRBJ2-7; CDR3: CASSPAGRELEQYF; DNA: TGTGCCAGCAGCCCAGCCGGTCGGGAACTCGAGCAGTACTTC
size: -; D: -; V: TRBV20-1; J: TRBJ2-5; CDR3: CSASPKETQYF; DNA: TGCAGTGCTAGTCCGAAAGAGACCCAGTACTTC
size: -; D: -; V: TRBV5-1; J: TRBJ2-2; CDR3: CASSLVGLTTGELFF; DNA: TGCGCCAGCAGCTTGGTTGGACTAACCACCGGGGAGCTGTTTTTT
size: few; D: -; V: TRBV30; J: TRBJ1-1; CDR3: CAYHHPRRAFF; DNA: TGTGCCTATCACCACCCCCGGAGAGCTTTCTTT
size: -; D: -; V: TRBV29-1; J: TRBJ2-4; CDR3: CSVYGSNIQYF; DNA: TGCAGCGTTTACGGGTCCAACATTCAGTACTTC
size: -; D: TRBD1; V: TRBV30; J: TRBJ2-1; CDR3: CASGQSYNEQFF; DNA: TGTGCCTCGGGACAGAGCTACAATGAGCAGTTCTTC
size: few; D: -; V: TRBV5-1; J: TRBJ2-3; CDR3: CASSLAGQNTQYF; DNA: TGCGCCAGCAGCTTGGCCGGACAGAATACGCAGTATTTT
size: -; D: TRBD1; V: TRBV19; J: TRBJ2-7; CDR3: CASSLTGQGAGSTYEQYF; DNA: TGTGCCAGTAGTCTAACGGGACAGGGGGCAGGGTCGACCTACGAGCAGTACTTC
size: -; D: -; V: TRBV7-2; J: TRBJ1-3; CDR3: CASSYQVGGGNTIYF; DNA: TGTGCCAGCAGCTACCAAGTGGGTGGTGGAAACACCATATATTTT
size: -; D: -; V: TRBV7-3; J: TRBJ2-5; CDR3: CASSPSGNAKTQYF; DNA: TGTGCCAGCAGCCCTTCGGGGAACGCCAAGACCCAGTACTTC
size: -; D: TRBD1; V: TRBV6-1; J: TRBJ1-5; CDR3: CASRDREDQPQHF; DNA: TGTGCCAGCAGGGACAGGGAAGATCAGCCCCAGCATTTT
size: few; D: -; V: TRBV7-6; J: TRBJ1-1; CDR3: CASSPQSRTLGTEAFF; DNA: TGTGCCAGCAGCCCCCAATCCCGAACACTGGGTACTGAAGCTTTCTTT
size: -; D: -; V: TRBV7-3; J: TRBJ1-3; CDR3: CASSSDGSSGNTIYF; DNA: TGTGCCAGCAGCTCGGACGGGAGCTCTGGAAACACCATATATTTT
size: -; D: -; V: TRBV5-3; J: TRBJ1-5; CDR3: CARSSVGPQHF; DNA: TGTGCCAGAAGCTCGGTCGGGCCCCAGCATTTT
size: -; D: -; V: TRBV6-5; J: TRBJ1-1; CDR3: CASSPQGNTEAFF; DNA: TGTGCCAGCAGCCCACAGGGAAACACTGAAGCTTTCTTT
size: -; D: -; V: TRBV7-8; J: TRBJ1-4; CDR3: CASSLVRARAEKLFF; DNA: TGTGCCAGCAGCTTAGTGAGAGCAAGGGCTGAAAAACTGTTTTTT
size: once; D: TRBD1; V: TRBV5-1; J: TRBJ2-5; CDR3: CASSPGTGGPQETQYF; DNA: TGCGCCAGCAGCCCCGGGACAGGGGGCCCCCAAGAGACCCAGTACTTC
size: few; D: -; V: TRBV7-3; J: TRBJ1-1; CDR3: CASSLSMNTEAFF; DNA: TGTGCCAGCAGCTTATCCATGAACACTGAAGCTTTCTTT
size: once; D: TRBD1; V: TRBV4-1; J: TRBJ2-7; CDR3: CASSQETGTGFSYEQYF; DNA: TGCGCCAGCAGCCAAGAAACCGGGACAGGATTTTCCTACGAGCAGTACTTC
size: few; D: -; V: TRBV4-1; J: TRBJ1-2; CDR3: CASSQDRVTSVYGYTF; DNA: TGCGCCAGCAGCCAAGATAGAGTAACCTCTGTATATGGCTACACCTTC
size: -; D: -; V: TRBV5-1; J: TRBJ1-3; CDR3: CASSLWGDMEGNTIYF; DNA: TGCGCCAGCAGCTTGTGGGGAGATATGGAGGGAAACACCATATATTTT
size: few; D: TRBD1; V: TRBV5-1; J: TRBJ2-2; CDR3: CASSLGQGPIGELFF; DNA: TGCGCCAGCAGCTTAGGACAGGGTCCCATCGGGGAGCTGTTTTTT
size: -; D: -; V: TRBV6-1; J: TRBJ1-5; CDR3: CASSFNSNQPQHF; DNA: TGTGCCAGCAGCTTTAATAGCAATCAGCCCCAGCATTTT
size: -; D: -; V: TRBV7-9; J: TRBJ1-5; CDR3: CASSLSGSTNQPQHF; DNA: TGTGCCAGCAGCTTATCGGGCAGCACTAATCAGCCCCAGCATTTT
size: once; D: -; V: TRBV27; J: TRBJ2-6; CDR3: CASSFISGSGANVLTF; DNA: TGTGCCAGCAGTTTTATCTCGGGATCTGGGGCCAACGTCCTGACTTTC
size: -; D: TRBD2; V: TRBV5-4; J: TRBJ2-5; CDR3: CASSFSSGGYQETQYF; DNA: TGTGCCAGCAGCTTTTCTAGCGGAGGGTACCAAGAGACCCAGTACTTC
size: -; D: -; V: TRBV9; J: TRBJ2-2; CDR3: CASSVRDGELFF; DNA: TGTGCCAGCAGCGTACGTGACGGGGAGCTGTTTTTT
size: -; D: -; V: TRBV7-2; J: TRBJ2-7; CDR3: CASSLADTTYEQYF; DNA: TGTGCCAGCAGCTTAGCGGACACCACCTACGAGCAGTACTTC
size: -; D: TRBD1; V: TRBV19; J: TRBJ1-4; CDR3: CASTPGGQEWEKLFF; DNA: TGTGCCAGCACCCCGGGGGGACAGGAATGGGAAAAACTGTTTTTT
size: -; D: -; V: TRBV15; J: TRBJ2-2; CDR3: CAAGGGLTGELFF; DNA: TGTGCCGCAGGGGGAGGGCTCACCGGGGAGCTGTTTTTT